A selection of T cell receptor beta chains follows, all from one sample in a study of lymphopenia after photon versus proton radiotherapy. Clones were sequenced by immunoSEQ multiplex PCR, and TCRdb holds only the in-frame ones, with some missing. The table includes 35,000 to 45,000 clones, about 85% detected once. The sequenced sample was peripheral blood, obtained from a patient treated with proton-based radiotherapy. Receptors originate from a woman in her 70s with pancreatic cancer. Both conserved end residues are part of each CDR3. Each record gives: CDR3 length, J gene, clone size, V gene, D gene, CDR3 DNA, CDR3 protein. The D gene is left open where the match is weak. Size is stated for part of the rows, as once, few or many counts, or as a class when the clone is expanded.

cdr3_length: 14; j_call: TRBJ1-5; clone_size: .; v_call: TRBV30; d_call: TRBD1; cdr3_nt: TGTGCCTGGAGTCCCGGGACAGGGGATCAGCCCCAGCATTTT; cdr3_aa: CAWSPGTGDQPQHF
cdr3_length: 15; j_call: TRBJ1-3; clone_size: .; v_call: TRBV30; d_call: .; cdr3_nt: TGTGCCTGGTCCCTGGAGGGGGTCTCTGGAAACACCATATATTTT; cdr3_aa: CAWSLEGVSGNTIYF
cdr3_length: 12; j_call: TRBJ2-3; clone_size: once; v_call: TRBV11-3; d_call: .; cdr3_nt: TGTGCCAGCAGTTTGGGCACAGATACGCAGTATTTT; cdr3_aa: CASSLGTDTQYF
cdr3_length: 20; j_call: TRBJ1-1; clone_size: .; v_call: TRBV5-4; d_call: .; cdr3_nt: TGTGCCAGCAGGGTTGGAGGGGCCACCAACCTTTGGATGACGAACACTGAAGCTTTCTTT; cdr3_aa: CASRVGGATNLWMTNTEAFF
cdr3_length: 15; j_call: TRBJ1-3; clone_size: .; v_call: TRBV7-9; d_call: .; cdr3_nt: TGTGCCAGCAGCTTACATTCGGGGTCTGGAAACACCATATATTTT; cdr3_aa: CASSLHSGSGNTIYF
cdr3_length: 13; j_call: TRBJ1-2; clone_size: .; v_call: TRBV27; d_call: TRBD1; cdr3_nt: TGTGCCAGCAGTTTAGAGGGGACAGGGGGCTACACCTTC; cdr3_aa: CASSLEGTGGYTF
cdr3_length: 16; j_call: TRBJ2-7; clone_size: .; v_call: TRBV5-8; d_call: .; cdr3_nt: TGTGCCAGCAGCCAAGACGCCGCCAGGAGCACCTACGAGCAGTACTTC; cdr3_aa: CASSQDAARSTYEQYF
cdr3_length: 15; j_call: TRBJ2-1; clone_size: .; v_call: TRBV5-1; d_call: TRBD2; cdr3_nt: TGCGCCAGCAGCCCCTCACTAGCGGGAAACAATGAGCAGTTCTTC; cdr3_aa: CASSPSLAGNNEQFF
cdr3_length: 15; j_call: TRBJ1-4; clone_size: .; v_call: TRBV6-5; d_call: .; cdr3_nt: TGTGCCAGCAGGCCCAGCTTTGCAACTAATGAAAAACTGTTTTTT; cdr3_aa: CASRPSFATNEKLFF
cdr3_length: 16; j_call: TRBJ2-7; clone_size: .; v_call: TRBV11-2; d_call: TRBD2; cdr3_nt: TGTGCCAGCAGCTTAGTAACGAAGCGGGAGGACCCCCGTGAAAACTTC; cdr3_aa: CASSLVTKREDPRENF
cdr3_length: 12; j_call: TRBJ2-7; clone_size: .; v_call: TRBV27; d_call: .; cdr3_nt: TGTGCCAGCAGTTTATGGAATGGACCTCAGTACTTC; cdr3_aa: CASSLWNGPQYF
cdr3_length: 14; j_call: TRBJ2-7; clone_size: .; v_call: TRBV28; d_call: .; cdr3_nt: TGTGCCAGCAGTTTCTCTGGCAGTCAGTACGAGCAGTACTTC; cdr3_aa: CASSFSGSQYEQYF
cdr3_length: 17; j_call: TRBJ2-7; clone_size: .; v_call: TRBV19; d_call: TRBD2; cdr3_nt: TGTGCCAGTAGTCTACTGGGACTAGCGGTTTCCTCCTACGAGCAGTACTTC; cdr3_aa: CASSLLGLAVSSYEQYF
cdr3_length: 15; j_call: TRBJ1-1; clone_size: .; v_call: TRBV7-9; d_call: .; cdr3_nt: TGTGCCAGCAGCCCCATCACCCGGATCGGCCCCGAAGCTTTCTTT; cdr3_aa: CASSPITRIGPEAFF
cdr3_length: 14; j_call: TRBJ2-3; clone_size: .; v_call: TRBV9; d_call: .; cdr3_nt: TGTGCCAGCAGCGTAACGGACAGAACAGATACGCAGTATTTT; cdr3_aa: CASSVTDRTDTQYF
cdr3_length: 16; j_call: TRBJ1-1; clone_size: .; v_call: TRBV7-9; d_call: .; cdr3_nt: TGTGCCAGCAGCTTAGCGGGGGCAGGGTTGAACACTGAAGCTTTCTTT; cdr3_aa: CASSLAGAGLNTEAFF
cdr3_length: 13; j_call: TRBJ1-2; clone_size: .; v_call: TRBV5-1; d_call: .; cdr3_nt: TGCGCCAGCAGCTCGGGCTGGAAATATGGCTACACCTTC; cdr3_aa: CASSSGWKYGYTF
cdr3_length: 14; j_call: TRBJ1-4; clone_size: .; v_call: TRBV4-2; d_call: .; cdr3_nt: TGTGCCAGCAGCCAAGATGTATCAGGGCGTAAACTGTTTTTT; cdr3_aa: CASSQDVSGRKLFF